This TCR beta chain is drawn from a study of cytomegalovirus exposure and HLA in healthy donors. PCR employed 60 Vbeta and 13 Jbeta primers. Original data processing: A later analysis tallied approximately 78 million unique TCR beta chains, around 11 million of them shared. Sequencing used immunoSEQ multiplex PCR; TCRdb keeps in-frame clones, though not all of them. The D gene and trimming were derived from the DNA, and the V and J assignments and clone size from that table. The sample lists roughly 180,000 clones; 77% were seen once. Study-level points and caveats: Among donors in an Asian-associated ancestry cluster, a later analysis reportedly found fewer N-insertions than the roughly 650-donor mean. In a later analysis, a missense DCLRE1C variant was linked to TCR beta V- and J-gene trimming.

This CDR3 is built from 16 residues. The trim removed 0 bases at V and 0 bases at J, leaving 6 bases unmatched. CDR1 SGDLS and CDR2 YYNGEE come from the germline V gene. Comments on this clone: Its antigen is unidentified.

Sequencing used PBMCs. The clonotype comes from a man between 18 and 29 years old in good health and CMV-seronegative. The chain carries TRBV9 and TRBJ2-7; 7 bases are shared with TRBD2. CDR3 in DNA: TGTGCCAGCAGCGTAGGATTGGGGGGGGTCTCCTACGAGCAGTACTTC. Translating gives CASSVGLGGVSYEQYF.